This T cell receptor (beta chain) appears in the sequencing data of a study of CD8 T cells in ankylosing spondylitis. Study results and caveats: In the blood and synovial fluid of reactive arthritis, some motif variants had been previously reported. The study identified a TCR beta motif of under ten highly homologous variants that appeared characteristic of ankylosing spondylitis blood. Peripheral blood samples showed relatively rare disease-linked clones, and these clones were CD8+.

Germline CDR1 reads DFQATT; CDR2 reads SNEGSKA (reference sequence). This CDR3 region has 15 residues. V shed 5 bases and J shed 3 bases, with 20 bases lying between them. There are many counts of this clonotype. What it binds is unknown. TCRdb redid the calling of the 5' RACE reads with MiXCR, one entry per CDR3 protein. Here the sample spans fewer than 550,000 distinct CDR3 sequences, about 5.7% being singletons. The specimen was blood, either unsorted or a sorted T cell fraction (not recorded which). The chain joins TRBV20-1 to TRBJ2-7, with a possible D match to TRBD2 (5 bases). This receptor was taken from a male donor with ankylosing spondylitis. CDR3 sequence: CSAANPASSHYEQYF. The CDR3 DNA sequence: TGCAGTGCTGCCAACCCCGCTAGCTCGCACTACGAGCAGTACTTC.